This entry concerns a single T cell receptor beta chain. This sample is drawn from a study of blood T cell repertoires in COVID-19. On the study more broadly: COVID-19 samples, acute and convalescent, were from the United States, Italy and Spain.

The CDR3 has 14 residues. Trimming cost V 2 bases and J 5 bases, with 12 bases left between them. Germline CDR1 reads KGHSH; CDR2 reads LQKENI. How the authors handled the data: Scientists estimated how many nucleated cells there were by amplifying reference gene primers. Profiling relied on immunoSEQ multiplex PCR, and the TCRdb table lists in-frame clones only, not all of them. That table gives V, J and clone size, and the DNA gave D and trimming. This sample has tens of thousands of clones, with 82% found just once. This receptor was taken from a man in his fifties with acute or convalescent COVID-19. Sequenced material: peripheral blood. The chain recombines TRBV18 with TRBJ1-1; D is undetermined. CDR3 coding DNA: TGTGCCAGCTCACCAGCCTCCCGAGAGACTGAAGCTTTCTTT. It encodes CASSPASRETEAFF. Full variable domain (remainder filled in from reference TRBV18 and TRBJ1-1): NAGVMQNPRHLVRRRGQEARLRCSPMKGHSHVYWYRQLPEEGLKFMVYLQKENIIDESGMPKERFSAEFPKEGPSILRIQQVVRGDSAAYFCASSPASRETEAFFGQGTRLTVV.